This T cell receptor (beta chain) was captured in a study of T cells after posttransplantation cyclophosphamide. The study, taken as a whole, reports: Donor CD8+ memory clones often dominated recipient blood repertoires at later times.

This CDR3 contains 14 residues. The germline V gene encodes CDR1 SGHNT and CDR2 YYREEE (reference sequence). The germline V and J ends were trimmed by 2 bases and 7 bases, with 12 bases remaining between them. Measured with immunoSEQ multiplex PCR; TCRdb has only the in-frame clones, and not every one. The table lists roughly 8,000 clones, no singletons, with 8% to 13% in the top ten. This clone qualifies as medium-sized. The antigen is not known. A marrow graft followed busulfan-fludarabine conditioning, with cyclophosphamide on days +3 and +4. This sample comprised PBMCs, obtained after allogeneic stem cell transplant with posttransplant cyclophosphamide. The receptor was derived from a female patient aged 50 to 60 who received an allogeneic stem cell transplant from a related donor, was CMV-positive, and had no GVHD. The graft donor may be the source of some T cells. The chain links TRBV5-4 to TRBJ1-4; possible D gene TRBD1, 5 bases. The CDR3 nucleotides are TGTGCCAGCAGCTTAAGGCAGGGTGGTGAAAAACTGTTTTTT. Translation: CASSLRQGGEKLFF.